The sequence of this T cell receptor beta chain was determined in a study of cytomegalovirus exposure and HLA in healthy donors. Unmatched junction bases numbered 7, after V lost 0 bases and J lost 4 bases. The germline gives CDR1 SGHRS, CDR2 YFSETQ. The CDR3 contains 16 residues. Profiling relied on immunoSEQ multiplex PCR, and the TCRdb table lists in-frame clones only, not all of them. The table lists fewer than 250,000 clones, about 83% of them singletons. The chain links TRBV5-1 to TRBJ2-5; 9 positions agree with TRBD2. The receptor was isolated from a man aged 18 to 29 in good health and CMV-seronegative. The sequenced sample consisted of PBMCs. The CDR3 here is CASSLGLAGLGETQYF. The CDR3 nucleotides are TGCGCCAGCAGCTTGGGGCTAGCGGGACTGGGAGAGACCCAGTACTTC.